The 27 T cell receptor beta chains below were found in one sample sequenced in a study of glioma-infiltrating T cells after dendritic cell vaccination. The data were produced by immunoSEQ multiplex PCR, yet TCRdb's version contains in-frame clones alone and is incomplete. The sample lists 45,000 to 55,000 clones; 65% to 90% were seen once. This material consisted of blood, taken before dendritic cell vaccination. The receptors were gathered from a human donor with glioblastoma.

This clone has a handful of counts. V usage is TRBV11-1 and J usage is TRBJ1-1; 8 nucleotides agree with TRBD1. V was pared by 5 bases and J by 2 bases, with 7 bases of the junction left unmatched. The CDR3 has 15 amino acids. Looked up from germline, CDR1 is SGHAT and CDR2 is FQDESV (reference sequence). CDR3 sequence: CASSPIAGGNTEAFF. The CDR3 bases are TGTGCCAGCAGCCCTATCGCAGGGGGCAACACTGAAGCTTTCTTT. The whole variable domain, remainder taken from reference TRBV11-1 and TRBJ1-1, is EAEVAQSPRYKITEKSQAVAFWCDPISGHATLYWYRQILGQGPELLVQFQDESVVDDSQLPKDRFSAERLKGVDSTLKIQPAELGDSAMYLCASSPIAGGNTEAFFGQGTRLTVV.

This clone has only one observation. The chain recombines TRBV4-3 with TRBJ2-7; D might be TRBD1 (5 bases). Germline V lookup: CDR1 LGHNA, CDR2 YSLEER. CDR3 size: 15 residues. The V gene lost 4 bases and the J gene lost 1 base, with 14 bases spanning the gap. The CDR3 nucleotides read TGCGCCAGCAGCCGATCACAGGACCCGTCCTACGAGCAGTACTTC. This sequence encodes CASSRSQDPSYEQYF.

This chain uses TRBV7-7 with TRBJ2-5, with D possibly matching TRBD2 (7 bases). Germline V gene sequence: CDR1 SSHAT, CDR2 FNYEAQ (reference sequence). The CDR3 is 16 residues long. V was shortened by 1 base and J by 4 bases, with 16 bases between the two germline ends. The CDR3 reads CASSLEGRGPRETQYF. The CDR3 bases are TGTGCCAGCAGCTTAGAGGGGCGGGGGCCGAGAGAGACCCAGTACTTC. Full variable domain (missing parts from reference TRBV7-7 and TRBJ2-5): GAGVSQSPRYKVTKRGQDVTLRCDPISSHATLYWYQQALGQGPEFLTYFNYEAQPDKSGLPSDRFSAERPEGSISTLTIQRTEQRDSAMYRCASSLEGRGPRETQYFGPGTRLLVL.

This clone was recorded only once. V is TRBV28 and J is TRBJ1-2; perhaps TRBD1 as D (6 bases). Trimming removed 2 bases from V and 8 bases from J, with 18 bases in between. The germline gives CDR1 MDHEN, CDR2 SYDVKM. The CDR3 is 15 residues long. CDR3 DNA sequence: TGTGCCAGCAGTTTACCAGGGGTTAATTTTCAGGGCTACACCTTC. The encoded protein is CASSLPGVNFQGYTF.

The V gene is TRBV4-1, the J gene TRBJ2-7, with 12 nucleotides matching TRBD2. The germline CDR1 and CDR2 sequences are MGHRA and YSYEKL. Trimming at V came to 5 bases and at J to 2 bases, leaving 7 bases not matched to a gene. CDR3 length equals 16 residues. The DNA for the CDR3 is TGCGCCAGCAGCGCTCGGACTAGCGGGGTGACCTACGAGCAGTACTTC. Residues: CASSARTSGVTYEQYF.

The chain is built from TRBV27 and TRBJ1-1; 9 nucleotides align to TRBD1. Per the germline V gene, CDR1 is MNHEY and CDR2 is SMNVEV (reference sequence). CDR3 length: 14 amino acids. V gave up 6 bases and J gave up 5 bases; unmatched junction bases: 7. CDR3 loop: CASSWDRVQTEAFF. CDR3 bases: TGTGCCAGCAGCTGGGACAGGGTACAGACTGAAGCTTTCTTT.

As DNA, the CDR3 is TGTGCCAGTAGTACGGACAGGGGTCGCAATCAGCCCCAGCATTTT. It codes for CASSTDRGRNQPQHF. This chain connects TRBV19 to TRBJ1-5; TRBD1 matches at 9 bases. V shed 4 bases, J shed 2 bases, and the junction held 3 bases outside the gene matches. The CDR3 runs to 15 residues. Germline loops: CDR1 LNHDA, CDR2 SQIVND (reference sequence).

The rearrangement uses TRBV20-1 and TRBJ1-1; D perhaps matches TRBD1 (5 bases). This CDR3 is 11 amino acids long. Trimming left V 5 bases short and J 9 bases short, with 13 bases between. Germline V gene sequence: CDR1 DFQATT, CDR2 SNEGSKA (reference sequence). CDR3 residues: CSAGTGGKAFF. In DNA form, the CDR3 reads TGCAGTGCTGGGACGGGGGGAAAAGCTTTCTTT.

J is TRBJ2-5 and V is TRBV29-1, with D possibly TRBD2 on 7 matching bases. This CDR3 comprises 14 residues. CDR1 is SQVTM and CDR2 is ANQGSEA in the germline V gene. V shed 3 bases and J shed 4 bases, with 15 bases lying between them. CDR3 region: CSVDKGGAGETQYF. In nucleotides, the CDR3 is TGCAGCGTTGACAAGGGGGGGGCCGGAGAGACCCAGTACTTC.

The chain joins TRBV7-2 to TRBJ2-7; 7 bases align to TRBD2. CDR3 length equals 13 residues. The V gene's germline CDR1 is SGHTA and CDR2 FQGNSA. Trimming at V came to 5 bases and at J to 6 bases, leaving 7 bases not matched to a gene. The CDR3 here is CASSPRTSFEQYF. CDR3 coding DNA: TGTGCCAGCAGCCCCCGGACTAGTTTCGAGCAGTACTTC.

V usage is TRBV7-2 and J usage is TRBJ2-1; no definite D call. The V end was cut by 3 bases, the J end by 7 bases, with 7 bases between. The CDR3 is 12 residues long. Germline CDR1 SGHTA, CDR2 FQGNSA. CDR3 DNA: TGTGCCAGCAGCTTCCCTAGTAATGAGCAGTTCTTC. This encodes CASSFPSNEQFF.

This chain links TRBV13 with TRBJ1-3; D is perhaps TRBD1 (6 bases). The CDR3 has 17 amino acids. CDR1 is PRHDT and CDR2 is FYEKMQ in the germline V gene (reference sequence). Trimming removed 3 bases from V and 0 bases from J, with 15 bases in between. CDR3 sequence (DNA): TGTGCCAGCAGCTTCGGACAGTTACTAAACTCTGGAAACACCATATATTTT. Protein product: CASSFGQLLNSGNTIYF.

V is TRBV10-1 and J is TRBJ2-5, with D hard to call. Trimming removed 4 bases at V and 1 base at J, with 7 bases between. Germline V lookup: CDR1 WNHNN, CDR2 SYGVQD (reference sequence). The CDR3 sequence is 13 residues long. CDR3 sequence (DNA): TGCGCCAGCAGTGGCTATTCCCAAGAGACCCAGTACTTC. Encoded protein: CASSGYSQETQYF.

The genes are TRBV19 and TRBJ1-1; D possibly corresponds to TRBD1 (5 bases). The germline V and J ends were trimmed by 4 bases and 0 bases, with 18 bases remaining between them. CDR3 length equals 17 residues. Germline V gene data show CDR1 as LNHDA and CDR2 as SQIVND (reference sequence). CDR3 sequence reads: CASSNSQGYPMNTEAFF. The CDR3 coding sequence is TGTGCCAGTAGTAATTCTCAGGGATACCCAATGAACACTGAAGCTTTCTTT.

The chain joins TRBV9 to TRBJ1-4, with 7 bases matching TRBD1. This CDR3 is built from 16 residues. The germline gives CDR1 SGDLS, CDR2 YYNGEE. The ends lost 3 bases at V and 3 bases at J; junction bases unmatched: 8. The CDR3 bases are TGTGCCAGCAGCGGAATTACAGGGGTCCCTAATGAAAAACTGTTTTTT. It codes for CASSGITGVPNEKLFF.

The chain employs TRBV30 and TRBJ2-1; no firm D call. CDR1 is GTSNPN and CDR2 is SVGIG in the germline V gene (reference sequence). The CDR3 covers 12 residues. The V end was cut by 1 base, the J end by 13 bases, with 14 bases between. The CDR3 nucleotides read TGTGCCTGGAGTGCTCTGGGCTCAGAACAGTTCTTC. Translated, it gives CAWSALGSEQFF.

CDR3 nucleotides: TGTGCCAGCAGCTTATCTGGGACTAGCGGCTCTGCCTACGAGCAGTACTTC. Encoded protein: CASSLSGTSGSAYEQYF. The chain recombines TRBV11-2 with TRBJ2-7, with 11 positions matching TRBD2. The CDR3 spans 17 residues. Germline assignment: CDR1 SGHAT and CDR2 FQNNGV. Trimming at V came to 2 bases and at J to 2 bases, leaving 8 bases not matched to a gene.

The chain employs TRBV7-9 and TRBJ2-7; D possibly corresponds to TRBD1 (6 bases). Per germline, CDR1 SEHNR and CDR2 FQNEAQ (reference sequence). This CDR3 is 16 amino acids long. Trimming took 5 bases from V and 5 from J, leaving 22 bases between them. The CDR3 protein is CASSLLVGAGANEQYF. CDR3 DNA sequence: TGTGCCAGCAGCCTTCTGGTGGGGGCCGGAGCCAACGAGCAGTACTTC.

The gene calls are TRBV4-2 and TRBJ2-3; TRBD1 matches 12 bases. The CDR3 has 15 residues. Looked up from germline, CDR1 is LGHNA and CDR2 is YNFKEQ. Trimming removed 0 bases from V and 9 bases from J; junction bases left unmatched: 4. CDR3 sequence (DNA): TGTGCCAGCAGCCAAGAGGGACAGGGGGCACAAACGCAGTATTTT. Encoded protein: CASSQEGQGAQTQYF.

The rearrangement links TRBV11-1 to TRBJ2-5; D might be TRBD2 (5 bases). The germline CDR1 and CDR2 sequences are SGHAT and FQDESV (reference sequence). Trimming took 5 bases from V and 5 from J, leaving 21 bases between them. The CDR3 has 16 residues. In DNA form, the CDR3 reads TGTGCCAGCAGCCCATTCCTCCGGGCCGGCGGGGAGACCCAGTACTTC. Translating it yields CASSPFLRAGGETQYF.

The chain uses TRBV10-2 and TRBJ1-1; 12 bases fit TRBD1. The CDR3 has 15 amino acids. V was pared by 7 bases and J by 1 base, with 4 bases of the junction left unmatched. CDR1 and CDR2 (germline): WSHSY, SAAADI. The CDR3 DNA reads TGCGCCAGCATTGGGACAGGGGGCAGGAACACTGAAGCTTTCTTT. Translating it yields CASIGTGGRNTEAFF.

This clone was seen only once. The genes are TRBV11-3 and TRBJ2-7; D is perhaps TRBD1 (6 bases). With 4 bases removed from V and 1 base from J, the gap between germline ends came to 14 bases. Germline V gene data show CDR1 as SGHNT and CDR2 as YENEEA. The CDR3 runs 15 residues. The CDR3 region is CASSSRDTTSYEQYF. The CDR3 nucleotides are TGTGCCAGCAGCTCACGGGACACAACATCCTACGAGCAGTACTTC.

V is TRBV7-9 and J is TRBJ1-3; no definite D call. The V and J ends lost 5 bases and 0 bases respectively, with 11 bases between them. The CDR3 runs 15 residues. In germline, CDR1 is SEHNR, CDR2 FQNEAQ (reference sequence). CDR3: CASSLGLTSGNTIYF. CDR3 in DNA: TGTGCCAGCAGCCTTGGACTCACCTCTGGAAACACCATATATTTT.

The V gene is TRBV5-1, the J gene TRBJ2-7; possibly TRBD2 for D (6 bases). The CDR3 spans 15 residues. CDR1 is SGHRS, CDR2 YFSETQ, per germline. V shed 2 bases and J shed 5 bases, with 17 bases lying between them. The CDR3 nucleotides are TGCGCCAGCAGCTTATCGATCGGGAGCCCAAACGAGCAGTACTTC. This codes for CASSLSIGSPNEQYF.

The genes are TRBV9 and TRBJ1-1; no definite D call. CDR3 length: 14 residues. V was shortened by 0 bases and J by 1 base, with 7 bases between the two germline ends. The germline gives CDR1 SGDLS, CDR2 YYNGEE. Here the CDR3 reads CASSVEAANTEAFF. CDR3 DNA sequence: TGTGCCAGCAGCGTAGAAGCGGCGAACACTGAAGCTTTCTTT.

The genes are TRBV7-2 and TRBJ2-2, with 10 positions matching TRBD2. Trimming cost V 0 bases and J 7 bases; bases outside gene matches: 5. This CDR3 contains 16 residues. Germline loops: CDR1 SGHTA, CDR2 FQGNSA. CDR3 sequence (DNA): TGTGCCAGCAGCTTAGCGAGCGGGAGGGCCATCGGGGAGCTGTTTTTT. Translated: CASSLASGRAIGELFF.

The chain recombines TRBV7-9 with TRBJ1-2; the D gene is possibly TRBD1 (6 bases). Trimming removed 0 bases at V and 7 bases at J, with 9 bases between. The CDR3 extends over 13 amino acids. From germline, CDR1 is SEHNR and CDR2 FQNEAQ (reference sequence). The DNA of the CDR3 is TGTGCCAGCAGCTTAGCGGGGGCCGGTGGCTACACCTTC. This translates into CASSLAGAGGYTF.